This T cell receptor beta chain was recovered during a study of blood T cell repertoires in COVID-19. Here immunoSEQ multiplex PCR was the method, and the copy in TCRdb shows in-frame clones only, minus some. The sample includes some 250,000 clones, 70% to 85% of them seen just once. Germline loops: CDR1 LGHNA, CDR2 YSLEER. V was pared by 5 bases and J by 4 bases, with 9 bases of the junction left unmatched. The CDR3 extends over 16 amino acids. V and J are TRBV4-3 and TRBJ2-1, with 9 bases fitting TRBD1. This receptor was obtained from a man aged 40-55 years who had recovered from COVID-19. Sequencing was done on a sample of PBMCs or T cells enriched from blood (not recorded which). CDR3 residues: CASSSTDRGAYNEQFF. The CDR3 bases are TGCGCCAGCAGCTCTACAGACAGGGGGGCTTACAATGAGCAGTTCTTC.